These T cell receptor beta chains were read from a single sample in a study of T cell responses to AZD1222 COVID-19 vaccine. Libraries were prepared by immunoSEQ multiplex PCR; TCRdb keeps only in-frame clonotypes and omits some of them. Of 95,000 to 110,000 clones in the sample, about 93% were seen once. This specimen was peripheral blood, taken on day 0 of AZD1222 vaccination. The receptors were sampled from an adult in good health. The CDR3 runs from the conserved cysteine through the conserved F or W. The order of the fields is V gene, CDR3 protein.

v_gene: TRBV2; CDR3aa: CASSPGQNYGYTF
v_gene: TRBV7-3; CDR3aa: CASSTGLANEQFF
v_gene: TRBV28; CDR3aa: CASSRPPKQFF
v_gene: TRBV30; CDR3aa: CAWSPLGEKLFF
v_gene: TRBV29-1; CDR3aa: CSVVTATGTYEQYF
v_gene: TRBV4-1; CDR3aa: CASSRTVSYEQYF
v_gene: TRBV6-5; CDR3aa: CASRGPITYEQYF
v_gene: TRBV21-1; CDR3aa: CASSKNKRTGDAYEQYF
v_gene: TRBV30; CDR3aa: CAWSSGLAGGPDTQYF
v_gene: TRBV7-2; CDR3aa: CASSLALLRGQGNQPQHF
v_gene: TRBV7-8; CDR3aa: CASSLERGGTGELFF
v_gene: TRBV14; CDR3aa: CASSQDNVGTEAFF
v_gene: TRBV6-1; CDR3aa: CASSERTEGNSPLHF
v_gene: TRBV28; CDR3aa: CASRYRHLGEHEQYF
v_gene: TRBV28; CDR3aa: CASSRHKETQYF
v_gene: TRBV11-2; CDR3aa: CASSVRTGINYGYTF
v_gene: TRBV7-9; CDR3aa: CASSLRDRAYEQYF
v_gene: TRBV9; CDR3aa: CASSVVARVDVFSNEKLFF
v_gene: TRBV28; CDR3aa: CASSRGRDPIRAGF
v_gene: TRBV6-1; CDR3aa: CASSEMVDPSYEQYF
v_gene: TRBV10-3; CDR3aa: CAISELAGDEYEQYF
v_gene: TRBV6-5; CDR3aa: CASSYFVGSNEKLFF
v_gene: TRBV29-1; CDR3aa: CSVDEAGEGYTF
v_gene: TRBV7-8; CDR3aa: CASSLVGGGLRLEQFF
v_gene: TRBV27; CDR3aa: CASSPGAAKNIQYF
v_gene: TRBV7-8; CDR3aa: CASSFTRDTEAFF
v_gene: TRBV7-2; CDR3aa: CASSPYNQPQHF
v_gene: TRBV5-1; CDR3aa: CASSLGLQGGETQYF
v_gene: TRBV27; CDR3aa: CASSLSAFIGNPLVEQFF
v_gene: TRBV19; CDR3aa: CASSIQRGDTQYF
v_gene: TRBV13; CDR3aa: CASSSWDREGLAGGVDTQYF
v_gene: TRBV2; CDR3aa: CASRLTGTGELFF
v_gene: TRBV5-1; CDR3aa: CASSWGQDYEQYF
v_gene: TRBV19; CDR3aa: CASSKQPISNQPQHF
v_gene: TRBV19; CDR3aa: CASSIPAGTYNEQFF
v_gene: TRBV2; CDR3aa: CASSGQGYSNQPQHF
v_gene: TRBV12-5; CDR3aa: CASGVPVPGPVGELFF
v_gene: TRBV5-1; CDR3aa: CASSLGGSVEGYTF
v_gene: TRBV12-5; CDR3aa: CASGLVEQYF
v_gene: TRBV7-2; CDR3aa: CASSSGGANEKLFF
v_gene: TRBV25-1; CDR3aa: CASSDWEDQETQYF
v_gene: TRBV3-1/TRBV3-2; CDR3aa: CASAEAAGLTLPLHF
v_gene: TRBV3-1/TRBV3-2; CDR3aa: CASSQASGRAYEQYF
v_gene: TRBV5-1; CDR3aa: CASSAEETQYF
v_gene: TRBV3-1/TRBV3-2; CDR3aa: CASSQEGRTSGSSYNEQFF
v_gene: TRBV18; CDR3aa: CASSHGNNEQFF
v_gene: TRBV5-5; CDR3aa: CASSILTSYEQYF
v_gene: TRBV6-5; CDR3aa: CASSHIAGRSSEQFF
v_gene: TRBV5-1; CDR3aa: CASSLELAGGSGYTF
v_gene: TRBV2; CDR3aa: CASSRGAADTQYF
v_gene: TRBV2; CDR3aa: CASSRGVHGGNEQFF
v_gene: TRBV30; CDR3aa: CAWSRTTNTEAFF
v_gene: TRBV4-1; CDR3aa: CASSHHGGEQFF
v_gene: TRBV9; CDR3aa: CASSARGPGNTIYF
v_gene: TRBV6-5; CDR3aa: CASRGGAEAFF
v_gene: TRBV29-1; CDR3aa: CSVEAGVGANEQFF
v_gene: TRBV7-9; CDR3aa: CASSFPGTGVGNTIYF
v_gene: TRBV5-8; CDR3aa: CASSLGGSNTQETQYF
v_gene: TRBV9; CDR3aa: CASSPRSGGVDNEQFF
v_gene: TRBV3-1/TRBV3-2; CDR3aa: CASSQDLLWASGEQFF